This T cell receptor (beta chain) was observed in a study of Ad26.COV2.S vaccination and SARS-CoV-2 variants. On the study more broadly: The study gave Ad26.COV2.S intramuscularly, once or twice 56 days apart.

Here immunoSEQ multiplex PCR was the method, and the copy in TCRdb shows in-frame clones only, minus some. Among around 300,000 clones, around 88% were seen once, and the ten largest hold around 5%. A note on this clone: Its antigen remains unknown.

Treatment denoted: about 20 received Ad26.COV2.S at low or high dose, single or two shots; about 5 received placebo; per-sample allocation not given. It was on day 63 after the first vaccine or placebo injection that samples were taken. Study-level results: Placebo recipients trailed vaccine recipients in spike-specific TCR breadth. The analyses of TCR breadth and depth may have understated the size of total T cell responses.

Germline V gives CDR1 MNHEY, CDR2 SMNVEV (reference sequence). The CDR3 has 15 residues. The trim removed 3 bases at V and 4 bases at J, leaving 8 bases unmatched. The sequencing used peripheral blood, collected in a trial of Ad26.COV2.S vaccine versus placebo. This clonotype was obtained from a person aged 18-60 years who received the Ad26.COV2.S COVID-19 vaccine or a placebo. The J gene is TRBJ2-7, the V gene TRBV27; 8 bases fit TRBD1. The CDR3 is CASSFLGQGIYEQYF. DNA of the CDR3: TGTGCCAGCAGTTTCCTCGGACAGGGAATATACGAGCAGTACTTC.